The 32 T cell receptor beta chains presented below share a single source sample, sequenced in a study of CD8 T cells in Susac syndrome. After extraction with the RNeasy kit, about 0.5 to 1 ug of the RNA was reverse transcribed using random hexamers. TCRdb called the immunoSEQ multiplex PCR reads again in MiXCR, with one record for every CDR3 protein. The data hold 100,000 to 150,000 distinct CDR3 sequences, with around 94% observed a single time. The sequencing input was CD8+ T cells from PBMCs. The receptors were sampled from a human donor with Susac syndrome.

The chain carries TRBV12-3 or TRBV12-4 and TRBJ1-1; D remains ambiguous. CDR3 size: 13 residues. V lost 4 bases and J 1 base, leaving 7 bases between the germline ends. The CDR3 DNA reads as TGTGCCAGCAGTTGGTTTGAGAACACTGAAGCTTTCTTT. This sequence encodes CASSWFENTEAFF.

This chain links TRBV19 with TRBJ2-7, with D uncertain. The CDR3 covers 13 residues. CDR1 is LNHDA and CDR2 is SQIVND in the germline V gene (reference sequence). V was cut by 5 bases and J by 2 bases, with 10 bases left in between. CDR3 sequence reads: CASSFDQTYEQYF. CDR3 nucleotides: TGTGCCAGTAGTTTCGACCAGACCTACGAGCAGTACTTC.

The chain links TRBV28 to TRBJ2-7; D is perhaps TRBD1 or TRBD2 (5 bases each). Per germline, CDR1 MDHEN and CDR2 SYDVKM. This CDR3 comprises 16 residues. Trimming cost V 5 bases and J 5 bases, with 22 bases left between them. The CDR3 loop reads CASSPPRTLREHEQYF. Written as DNA, the CDR3 is TGTGCCAGCAGTCCCCCCCGGACACTGAGGGAGCACGAGCAGTACTTC.

This chain uses TRBV6-5 with TRBJ2-4; TRBD1 matches at 8 bases. Germline-derived CDR1 and CDR2 are MNHEY and SVGAGI. J gave up 14 bases and V 5 bases, and 8 bases lay outside the gene matches. This CDR3 is built from 12 residues. Here the CDR3 reads CASSDERTGKYF. CDR3 coding DNA: TGTGCCAGCAGTGACGAACGGACAGGGAAGTACTTC.

This clonotype was recorded only once. In nucleotides, the CDR3 is TGTGCCAGCAGCCGGACAGCGGGAATGAACACTGAAGCTTTCTTT. Translating gives CASSRTAGMNTEAFF. The V and J genes are TRBV3-1 and TRBJ1-1; D possibly corresponds to TRBD1 (6 bases). This CDR3 spans 15 amino acids. Germline values: CDR1 LGHDT, CDR2 YNNKEL (reference sequence). V lost 4 bases to trimming and J lost 0 bases, with 12 bases between them.

The genes are TRBV4-1 and TRBJ2-3; D call uncertain. V gave up 1 base and J gave up 5 bases, with 7 bases separating them. The CDR3 consists of 13 residues. Germline V lookup: CDR1 MGHRA, CDR2 YSYEKL. In DNA, the CDR3 is TGCGCCAGCAGCCAAGTGGAAGGAGATACGCAGTATTTT. Amino acid sequence: CASSQVEGDTQYF.

J is TRBJ2-1 and V is TRBV3-1; 11 bases fit TRBD2. This CDR3 contains 19 residues. V shed 1 base, J shed 2 bases, and the junction held 10 bases outside the gene matches. The germline V gene encodes CDR1 LGHDT and CDR2 YNNKEL (reference sequence). Here the CDR3 DNA reads TGTGCCAGCAGCCAAGTCCTCGACCTAGCGGGAGGCCCCTACAATGAGCAGTTCTTC. Its translation is CASSQVLDLAGGPYNEQFF.

V gene TRBV18 combines with J gene TRBJ2-7, with 10 nucleotides matching TRBD1. The V and J ends lost 6 bases and 3 bases, in that order; junction bases with no gene match: 5. The CDR3 has 14 residues. Germline V lookup: CDR1 KGHSH, CDR2 LQKENI. CDR3 in DNA: TGTGCCAGCTCGGGGACAGGGGAAAGCTACGAGCAGTACTTC. It translates to CASSGTGESYEQYF.

This chain links TRBV7-9 with TRBJ2-7, with a weak D call TRBD1 (5 bases). Trimming cost V 4 bases and J 6 bases, with 13 bases left between them. Germline-derived CDR1 and CDR2 are SEHNR and FQNEAQ (reference sequence). CDR3 length equals 13 residues. The CDR3 is CASSSPSGSEQYF. The CDR3 region has the DNA TGTGCCAGCAGCTCCCCCTCAGGGTCCGAGCAGTACTTC. The complete variable domain, with remaining parts taken from reference TRBV7-9 and TRBJ2-7, reads DTGVSQNPRHKITKRGQNVTFRCDPISEHNRLYWYRQTLGQGPEFLTYFQNEAQLEKSRLLSDRFSAERPKGSFSTLEIQRTEQGDSAMYLCASSSPSGSEQYFGPGTRLTVT.

The chain links TRBV4-2 to TRBJ2-2; TRBD2 aligns across 9 bases. CDR3 size: 17 residues. Trimming at V came to 0 bases and at J to 4 bases, leaving 6 bases not matched to a gene. Germline assignment: CDR1 LGHNA and CDR2 YNFKEQ. As DNA, the CDR3 is TGTGCCAGCAGCCAAGACTGGGGCGGGAGGGGCACCGGGGAGCTGTTTTTT. It translates to CASSQDWGGRGTGELFF.

The chain is built from TRBV9 and TRBJ1-2, with D uncertain. V lost 4 bases, J lost 4 bases, and 11 bases lay in between. CDR3 length equals 13 residues. The V gene's germline CDR1 is SGDLS and CDR2 YYNGEE. As DNA, the CDR3 is TGTGCCAGCAGCCCTACCGCGGGCTATGGCTACACCTTC. It is translated as CASSPTAGYGYTF.

The chain couples TRBV20-1 to TRBJ2-7; 9 nucleotides line up with TRBD1. Germline V CDR1 and CDR2: DFQATT, SNEGSKA (reference sequence). The CDR3 has 13 residues. The trim removed 7 bases at V and 3 bases at J, leaving 7 bases unmatched. The CDR3 protein is CSVPGQGFYEQYF. Here the CDR3 DNA reads TGCAGTGTACCGGGACAGGGATTCTACGAGCAGTACTTC.

The chain links TRBV7-9 to TRBJ2-7, with 10 bases lining up with TRBD1. The CDR3 is 14 amino acids. Germline CDR1 and CDR2: SEHNR and FQNEAQ (reference sequence). The trim removed 5 bases at V and 6 bases at J, leaving 7 bases unmatched. CDR3 amino acids: CASSLWDRGSEQYF. DNA for the CDR3: TGTGCCAGCAGCCTATGGGACAGGGGATCCGAGCAGTACTTC.

The chain links TRBV27 to TRBJ2-7; 12 bases map to TRBD2. Per the germline V gene, CDR1 is MNHEY and CDR2 is SMNVEV (reference sequence). This CDR3 spans 17 amino acids. J lost 2 bases, V lost 0 bases, and 5 bases had no gene match. The CDR3 here is CASSLSWTSGMTYEQYF. CDR3 coding DNA: TGTGCCAGCAGTTTATCTTGGACTAGCGGGATGACCTACGAGCAGTACTTC.

The CDR3 spells CASSLNAGLNTEAFF. In nucleotides, the CDR3 is TGTGCCAGCAGTTTAAACGCCGGCTTGAACACTGAAGCTTTCTTT. The chain couples TRBV12-3 or TRBV12-4 to TRBJ1-1; D ambiguous. The CDR3 extends over 15 amino acids. Trimming took off 2 bases at V and 0 bases at J, with 10 bases between the two ends.

The rearrangement links TRBV7-9 to TRBJ1-1, with a possible D match to TRBD1 (5 bases). The V end lost 2 bases, the J end lost 6 bases, and 16 bases lay between the germline ends. This CDR3 region has 15 residues. Germline V gene lookup returns CDR1 SEHNR and CDR2 FQNEAQ (reference sequence). The CDR3 DNA follows: TGTGCCAGCAGCTTATCCCTGGACGGGGGTCCTGAAGCTTTCTTT. It translates to CASSLSLDGGPEAFF.

The rearrangement links TRBV12-3 or TRBV12-4 to TRBJ2-7; tentatively, D is TRBD2 (5 bases). Deletions cut 4 bases from V and 1 base from J, with 11 bases between. CDR3 length equals 14 residues. The CDR3 protein is CASSYGLSSYEQYF. CDR3 nucleotides: TGTGCCAGCAGTTACGGACTCTCATCCTACGAGCAGTACTTC.

The chain links TRBV4-3 to TRBJ1-2; D is undetermined. Per germline, CDR1 LGHNA and CDR2 YSLEER. The CDR3 is 17 amino acids. V was shortened by 0 bases and J by 8 bases, with 22 bases between the two germline ends. This CDR3 reads CASSQDWRAAATLGYTF. CDR3 bases: TGCGCCAGCAGCCAAGATTGGAGGGCAGCCGCGACCCTAGGCTACACCTTC.

The chain carries TRBV27 and TRBJ2-2, with D unresolved. From germline, CDR1 is MNHEY and CDR2 SMNVEV (reference sequence). This CDR3 has 11 amino acids. The germline V and J ends were trimmed by 8 bases and 3 bases, with 4 bases remaining between them. The CDR3 protein is CASGDTGELFF. CDR3 nucleotides: TGTGCCAGCGGCGACACCGGGGAGCTGTTTTTT.

The V gene is TRBV6-2 or TRBV6-3, the J gene TRBJ2-3; weak D call: TRBD2 (6 bases). The CDR3 has 14 residues. The V gene's germline CDR1 is MNHEY and CDR2 SVGEGT. The V end lost 5 bases, the J end lost 0 bases, and 9 bases lay between the germline ends. CDR3 in amino acids: CASSGTLSTDTQYF. The CDR3 DNA follows: TGTGCCAGCAGTGGGACTTTGAGCACAGATACGCAGTATTTT.

This chain links TRBV2 with TRBJ2-7; 9 bases agree with TRBD1. The CDR3 totals 15 residues. Germline V gene data show CDR1 as SNHLY and CDR2 as FYNNEI. After removal of 6 bases from V and 2 bases from J, the junction contained 8 bases not matched to a gene. Here the CDR3 reads CASRDETGGPYEQYF. DNA of the CDR3: TGTGCCAGCAGAGACGAGACAGGGGGGCCCTACGAGCAGTACTTC.

This clonotype was seen a few times. The rearrangement links TRBV5-6 to TRBJ2-5, with 9 bases fitting TRBD1. Germline CDR1 is SGHDT and CDR2 is YYEEEE. The junction had 6 bases not matched to a gene; V was cut back by 4 bases and J by 5 bases. The CDR3 has 14 amino acids. CDR3 loop: CASSTGQGGETQYF. In DNA, the CDR3 is TGTGCCAGCAGCACGGGACAGGGAGGGGAGACCCAGTACTTC.

The CDR3, as DNA: TGTGCCAGCAGCTGGAGCACAGATACGCAGTATTTT. It is translated as CASSWSTDTQYF. The chain combines TRBV13 with TRBJ2-3; no reliable D call. Trimming removed 4 bases at V and 0 bases at J, with 2 bases between. Germline values: CDR1 PRHDT, CDR2 FYEKMQ (reference sequence). The CDR3 has 12 amino acids.

The gene calls are TRBV20-1 and TRBJ2-5; maybe TRBD1 (5 bases). Germline V gene sequence: CDR1 DFQATT, CDR2 SNEGSKA (reference sequence). V lost 3 bases to trimming and J lost 2 bases, with 10 bases between them. This CDR3 region has 13 residues. CDR3 sequence reads: CSARWGPQETQYF. In DNA form, the CDR3 reads TGCAGTGCTAGGTGGGGCCCGCAAGAGACCCAGTACTTC.

The chain recombines TRBV20-1 with TRBJ1-1; D is unresolved. Trimming pared 8 bases from V and 0 bases from J, leaving 13 bases between. The germline gives CDR1 DFQATT, CDR2 SNEGSKA (reference sequence). The CDR3 is made up of 13 amino acids. CDR3 sequence: CSTGRGMNTEAFF. The CDR3 DNA is TGCAGTACCGGTCGAGGTATGAACACTGAAGCTTTCTTT.

The DNA of the CDR3 is TGCAGTGCTAGAGCAGGAGGTGGCCAGATCAACATTCAGTACTTC. Translated, it gives CSARAGGGQINIQYF. This chain joins TRBV20-1 and TRBJ2-4; tentative D call: TRBD2 (5 bases). The CDR3 has 15 residues. The V gene's germline CDR1 is DFQATT and CDR2 SNEGSKA (reference sequence). V dropped 1 base and J dropped 7 bases, with 17 bases sitting between them.

The V call is TRBV15, the J call TRBJ2-3; D is perhaps TRBD1 (6 bases). This CDR3 has 13 residues. The V end lost 6 bases, the J end lost 1 base, and 8 bases lay between the germline ends. CDR1 LNHNV and CDR2 YYDKDF come from the germline V gene (reference sequence). The CDR3 region is CATREGGTDTQYF. Written as DNA, the CDR3 is TGTGCCACCAGAGAGGGGGGCACAGATACGCAGTATTTT.

The rearrangement links TRBV7-9 to TRBJ1-2; 9 nucleotides agree with TRBD1. Unmatched junction bases numbered 6, after V lost 1 base and J lost 6 bases. The CDR3 totals 15 residues. Per the germline V gene, CDR1 is SEHNR and CDR2 is FQNEAQ (reference sequence). In DNA, the CDR3 is TGTGCCAGCAGCTTAGAGCACAGGGGGCTGGATGGCTACACCTTC. Residues: CASSLEHRGLDGYTF.

The CDR3 reads CATSSGTGGNTIYF. In nucleotides, the CDR3 is TGTGCCACCTCCTCCGGGACCGGAGGAAACACCATATATTTT. V usage is TRBV24-1 and J usage is TRBJ1-3; possibly TRBD1 for D (5 bases). V gave up 9 bases and J gave up 4 bases, with 15 bases separating them. The CDR3 has 14 amino acids. In germline, CDR1 is KGHDR, CDR2 SFDVKD.

DNA of the CDR3: TGTGCCACCAGCAGAGTTGGCTCCCGATTCACAGATACGCAGTATTTT. Its protein product is CATSRVGSRFTDTQYF. The chain uses TRBV15 and TRBJ2-3; D gene ambiguous. The V gene lost 1 base and the J gene lost 2 bases, with 13 bases spanning the gap. The CDR3 is made up of 16 amino acids. Germline CDR1 LNHNV, CDR2 YYDKDF (reference sequence). Based on the CDR3 plus reference TRBV15 and TRBJ2-3, the full variable domain is DAMVIQNPRYQVTQFGKPVTLSCSQTLNHNVMYWYQQKSSQAPKLLFHYYDKDFNNEADTPDNFQSRRPNTSFCFLDIRSPGLGDTAMYLCATSRVGSRFTDTQYFGPGTRLTVL.

The rearrangement links TRBV5-6 to TRBJ2-4; D is perhaps TRBD2 (7 bases). The CDR3 has 16 amino acids. Trimming took off 4 bases at V and 3 bases at J, with 17 bases between the two ends. The germline V gene has CDR1 SGHDT and CDR2 YYEEEE. The CDR3 protein is CASSPLGGGDKNIQYF. CDR3 coding DNA: TGTGCCAGCAGCCCGTTAGGGGGAGGGGACAAAAACATTCAGTACTTC.

The CDR3 nucleotides are TGCAGTGCTCAACAGGGGGTCCTAGAGACCCAGTACTTC. Translated: CSAQQGVLETQYF. The gene calls are TRBV20-1 and TRBJ2-5, with 8 bases aligning to TRBD1. J gave up 4 bases and V 5 bases, and 6 bases lay outside the gene matches. CDR1 and CDR2 from the germline V gene are DFQATT and SNEGSKA (reference sequence). CDR3 length: 13 residues.